The subject of this entry is one T cell receptor (beta chain). The authors' processing: Nucleated cell counts were estimated from reference gene primer amplification. Profiling relied on immunoSEQ multiplex PCR, and the TCRdb table lists in-frame clones only, not all of them. The V and J calls and clone size are taken from that table; D and trimming were inferred from the DNA. The sample consists of about 390,000 clones, around 87% of them appearing once. Germline V CDR1 and CDR2: LNHDA, SQIVND (reference sequence). With 3 bases clipped from V and 4 bases from J, the junction kept 7 bases outside the gene matches. This CDR3 is 15 amino acids long. Seattle's enrolled individuals joined amid active infection and were then monitored longitudinally. The data are from a study of blood T cell repertoires in COVID-19. The overall study: Acute-phase and convalescent COVID-19 samples originated in the United States, Italy and Spain. In each case, the material was cDNA or gDNA derived from T cells, B-cell-depleted T cells, or PBMCs.

The sample was peripheral blood. The V and J genes are TRBV19 and TRBJ2-7; the match to TRBD1 covers 9 bases. The clonotype originates from a woman aged 60-70 years with COVID-19, enrolled during active disease. Here the CDR3 reads CASSIMTGGGYEQYF. CDR3 nucleotides: TGTGCCAGTAGTATCATGACAGGGGGGGGATACGAGCAGTACTTC.